This T cell receptor (beta chain) was captured in a study of stem cell transplantation in POMP-related autoinflammatory disease. Study at large: Before transplant: CD4+ naive skewing, low CD8+ proportions, reduced cytokine secretion.

The V gene end was trimmed by 4 bases and the J gene end by 8 bases; junction bases not matched to a gene: 7. Germline V gives CDR1 MNHEY, CDR2 SVGAGI. This CDR3 region has 15 residues. Only in-frame clones appear in the TCRdb table, and some are missing; sequencing was by immunoSEQ multiplex PCR. This table has 20,000 to 30,000 clones, around four fifths appearing once. Study-wide points: Fewer unique TRB V-J gene pairings were identified in patients with PRAID.

Prominent immunodeficiency with autoinflammation defined PRAID. A word on this clone: Antigen specificity is unknown.

The chain is built from TRBV6-5 and TRBJ2-1, with 11 bases fitting TRBD1. Material: CD4+ T cells from PBMCs, obtained before stem cell transplantation. The clonotype comes from a human donor with POMP-related autoinflammation and immune dysregulation (PRAID). CDR3 loop: CASSWPGQGGYEQFF. The CDR3 DNA sequence: TGTGCCAGCAGTTGGCCGGGACAGGGGGGTTATGAGCAGTTCTTC.